This T cell receptor beta chain was sequenced in a study of T cells in Graves' hyperthyroidism and ophthalmopathy. Findings and limits, study-wide: The model made its ophthalmopathy prediction, and onset followed a median approximately six months later.

The CDR3 contains 14 residues. In germline, CDR1 is LNHDA, CDR2 SQIVND (reference sequence). RNA transcripts provided the source from which TCR beta CDR3 regions were amplified. The primer set for the first-round RT-PCR of the TCR CDR3 was HTBI. A single record per CDR3 protein comes from TCRdb applying MiXCR to the multiplex PCR reads. This repertoire shows hundreds of thousands of distinct CDR3 sequences, 16% found once; its top ten account for less than 3.5%. Ophthalmopathy cases met thresholds of Clinical Activity Score at least 3, NOSPECS grade at least 4 and duration under 3 months. Turning to this clonotype: The antigen remains undetermined. Germline and junction disagree at one end, which may indicate a read error.

This TCR came from a woman aged 35 to 49 with Graves' ophthalmopathy. The chain combines TRBV19 with TRBJ2-6, with a tentative D call TRBD2 (5 bases). The sequenced sample was blood. CDR3 DNA: TGTGTCAGTAAGAGGGTCTCTGGGGCCAACGTCCTGACTTTC. It specifies CVSKRVSGANVLTF.